This T cell receptor (beta chain) stems from a study of blood T cell repertoires in COVID-19. This clone was seen once. Looked up from germline, CDR1 is MGHRA and CDR2 is YSYEKL. J lost 6 bases, V lost 7 bases, and 9 bases had no gene match. The CDR3 consists of 14 residues. Clones were sequenced by immunoSEQ multiplex PCR, and TCRdb holds only the in-frame ones, with some missing. Here the sample spans just under 350,000 clones, 80% to 90% being singletons. The V gene is TRBV4-1, the J gene TRBJ1-5; TRBD1 aligns across 7 bases. The sample comprised peripheral blood. The sequence came from a man aged 25-45 years with active or convalescent COVID-19. CDR3: CASTQVGGSQPQHF. The CDR3 nucleotides are TGCGCCAGCACCCAGGTAGGGGGCTCTCAGCCCCAGCATTTT.